This T cell receptor (beta chain) emerged from a study of Ad26.COV2.S vaccination and SARS-CoV-2 variants. Study-level information: Donor was in the COV1001 Ad26.COV2.S trial arm. The authors gave Ad26.COV2.S intramuscularly, either once or twice 56 days apart.

Some clones are missing from TCRdb's copy, which holds only in-frame ones; the method was immunoSEQ multiplex PCR. The data contain hundreds of thousands of clones, 80% to 90% of them singletons. Sample treatment: some 20 received Ad26.COV2.S at low or high dose, single or two shots; roughly 5 received placebo; per-sample allocation not given. Sampling occurred on day 63 after the first vaccine or placebo injection. Trimming took off 4 bases at V and 0 bases at J, with 10 bases between the two ends. The CDR3 consists of 15 residues. From germline, CDR1 is SGHRS and CDR2 YFSETQ. The V gene is TRBV5-1, the J gene TRBJ2-2; D is possibly TRBD1 (6 bases). The sequence came from a person between 18 and 60 years old who received the Ad26.COV2.S COVID-19 vaccine or a placebo. Specimen: peripheral blood, collected in a trial of Ad26.COV2.S vaccine versus placebo. The CDR3 is CASSLDRTNTGELFF. Written as DNA, the CDR3 is TGCGCCAGCAGCCTGGACAGAACGAACACCGGGGAGCTGTTTTTT.